This T cell receptor (beta chain) was captured by sequencing in a study of shared clonotypes between healthy human individuals. Study in general: Three plates were used per donor for CD4 naive, three for CD4 memory, two for CD8 naive and one for CD8 memory. Study-wide results and caveats: Genetic and exposure-history diversity was limited by the small donor number.

Data came from immunoSEQ multiplex PCR; TCRdb stores just in-frame clones and leaves some out. The data show around 1 million clones, over 75% seen once. On this clone itself: Its target is not known.

This clonotype was obtained from a young man in good health. Sequenced sample: memory CD4+ T cells sorted from blood. The subset is: CD45RA-negative fraction.

In DNA form, the CDR3 reads TGTGCCAGCAGTGGTCCCCTTTCGAGCAATCAGCCCCAGCATTTT. This encodes CASSGPLSSNQPQHF. The chain couples TRBV28 to TRBJ1-5; D is unresolved. CDR3 length: 15 amino acids. Trimming took off 5 bases at V and 1 base at J, with 12 bases between the two ends. Germline CDR1 reads MDHEN; CDR2 reads SYDVKM.